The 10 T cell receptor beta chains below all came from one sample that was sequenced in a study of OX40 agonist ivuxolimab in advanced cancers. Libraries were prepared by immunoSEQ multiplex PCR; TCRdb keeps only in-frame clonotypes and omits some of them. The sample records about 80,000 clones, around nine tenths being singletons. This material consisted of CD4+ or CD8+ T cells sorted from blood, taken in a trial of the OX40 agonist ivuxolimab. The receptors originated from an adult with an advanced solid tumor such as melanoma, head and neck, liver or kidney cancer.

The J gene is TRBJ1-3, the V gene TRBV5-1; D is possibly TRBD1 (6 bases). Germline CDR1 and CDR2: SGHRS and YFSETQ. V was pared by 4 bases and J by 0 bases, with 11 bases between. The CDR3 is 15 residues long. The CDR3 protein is CASSNTGTSGNTIYF. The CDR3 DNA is TGCGCCAGCAGCAATACAGGGACCTCTGGAAACACCATATATTTT.

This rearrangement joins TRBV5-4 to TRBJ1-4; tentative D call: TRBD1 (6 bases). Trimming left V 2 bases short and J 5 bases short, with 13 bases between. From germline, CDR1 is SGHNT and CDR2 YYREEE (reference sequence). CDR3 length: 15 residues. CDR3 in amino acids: CASSLIQGPNEKLFF. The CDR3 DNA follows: TGTGCCAGCAGCTTAATACAGGGCCCCAATGAAAAACTGTTTTTT.

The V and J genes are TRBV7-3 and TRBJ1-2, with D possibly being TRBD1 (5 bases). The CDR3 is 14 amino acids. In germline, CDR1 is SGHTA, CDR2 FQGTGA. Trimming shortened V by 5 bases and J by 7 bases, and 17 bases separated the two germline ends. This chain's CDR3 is CASSPRDGAGGYTF. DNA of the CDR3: TGTGCCAGCAGCCCCAGGGACGGCGCCGGTGGCTACACCTTC.

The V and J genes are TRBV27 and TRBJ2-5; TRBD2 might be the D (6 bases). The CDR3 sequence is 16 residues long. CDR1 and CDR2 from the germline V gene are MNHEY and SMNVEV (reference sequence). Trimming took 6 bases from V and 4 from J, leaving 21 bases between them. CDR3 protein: CASRPAGGSVGETQYF. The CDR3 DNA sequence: TGTGCCAGCAGACCAGCGGGCGGGTCGGTGGGAGAGACCCAGTACTTC.

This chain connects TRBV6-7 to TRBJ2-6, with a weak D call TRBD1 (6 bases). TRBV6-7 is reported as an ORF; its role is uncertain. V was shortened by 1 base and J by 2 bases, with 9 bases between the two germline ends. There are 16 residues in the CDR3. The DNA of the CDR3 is TGTGCCAGCAGTTACTTAGGGGGAACTGGGGCCAACGTCCTGACTTTC. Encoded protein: CASSYLGGTGANVLTF.

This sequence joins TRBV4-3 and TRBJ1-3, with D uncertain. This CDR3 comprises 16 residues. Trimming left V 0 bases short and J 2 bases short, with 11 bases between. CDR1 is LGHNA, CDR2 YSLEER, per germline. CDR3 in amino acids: CASSQDTGQTGNTIYF. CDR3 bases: TGCGCCAGCAGCCAAGATACGGGCCAGACTGGAAACACCATATATTTT.

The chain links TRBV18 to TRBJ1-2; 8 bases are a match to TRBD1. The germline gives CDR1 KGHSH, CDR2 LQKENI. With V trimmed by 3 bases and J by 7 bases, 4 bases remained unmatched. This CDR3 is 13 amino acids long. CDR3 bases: TGTGCCAGCTCACCGACAGGGGAATCTGGCTACACCTTC. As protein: CASSPTGESGYTF.

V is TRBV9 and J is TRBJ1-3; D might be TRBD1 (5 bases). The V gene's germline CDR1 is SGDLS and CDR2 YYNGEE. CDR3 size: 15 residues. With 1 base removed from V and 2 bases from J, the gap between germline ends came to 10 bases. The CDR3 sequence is CASSVQQAPGNTIYF. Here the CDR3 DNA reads TGTGCCAGCAGCGTACAACAGGCACCTGGAAACACCATATATTTT.

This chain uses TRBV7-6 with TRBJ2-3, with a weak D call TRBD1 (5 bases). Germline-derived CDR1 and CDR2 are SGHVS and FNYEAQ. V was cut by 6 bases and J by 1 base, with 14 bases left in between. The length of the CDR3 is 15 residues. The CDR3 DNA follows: TGTGCCAGCAGACAGGAGCCCCGTCGCACAGATACGCAGTATTTT. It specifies CASRQEPRRTDTQYF.

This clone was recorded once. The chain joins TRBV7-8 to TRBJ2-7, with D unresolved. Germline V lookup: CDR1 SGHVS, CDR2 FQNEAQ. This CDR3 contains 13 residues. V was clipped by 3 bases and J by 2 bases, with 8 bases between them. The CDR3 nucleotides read TGTGCCAGCAGCTTGAGTGGACCCTACGAGCAGTACTTC. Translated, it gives CASSLSGPYEQYF.